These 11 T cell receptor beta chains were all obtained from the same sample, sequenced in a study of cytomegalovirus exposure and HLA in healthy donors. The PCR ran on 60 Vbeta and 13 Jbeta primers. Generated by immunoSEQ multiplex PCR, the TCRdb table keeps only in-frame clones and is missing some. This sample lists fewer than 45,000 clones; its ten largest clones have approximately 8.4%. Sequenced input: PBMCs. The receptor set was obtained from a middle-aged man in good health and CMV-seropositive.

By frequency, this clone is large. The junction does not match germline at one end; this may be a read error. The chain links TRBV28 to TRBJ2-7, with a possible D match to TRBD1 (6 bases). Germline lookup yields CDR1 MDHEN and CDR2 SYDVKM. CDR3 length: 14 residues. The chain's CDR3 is CASSADRISSEQYF. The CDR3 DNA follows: TGTGCCAGCAGCGCGGACAGAATCTCCTCCGAGCAGTACTTC.

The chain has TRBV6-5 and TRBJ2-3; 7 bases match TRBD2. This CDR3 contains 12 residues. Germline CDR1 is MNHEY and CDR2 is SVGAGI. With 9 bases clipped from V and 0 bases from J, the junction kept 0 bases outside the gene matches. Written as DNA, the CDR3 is TGTGCCAGTAGCGGGAGCACAGATACGCAGTATTTT. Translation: CASSGSTDTQYF.

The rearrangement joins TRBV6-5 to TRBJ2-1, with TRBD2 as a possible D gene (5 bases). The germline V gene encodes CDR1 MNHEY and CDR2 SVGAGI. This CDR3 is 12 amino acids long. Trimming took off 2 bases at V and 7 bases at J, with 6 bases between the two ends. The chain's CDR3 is CASSYRGNEQFF. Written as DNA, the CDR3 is TGTGCCAGCAGTTACCGGGGAAATGAGCAGTTCTTC.

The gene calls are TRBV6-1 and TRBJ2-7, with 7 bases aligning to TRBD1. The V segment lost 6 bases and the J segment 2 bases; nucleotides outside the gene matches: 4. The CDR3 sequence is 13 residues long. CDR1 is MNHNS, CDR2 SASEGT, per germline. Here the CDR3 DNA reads TGTGCCAGCAGCCCGGGACAGACCTACGAGCAGTACTTC. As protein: CASSPGQTYEQYF.

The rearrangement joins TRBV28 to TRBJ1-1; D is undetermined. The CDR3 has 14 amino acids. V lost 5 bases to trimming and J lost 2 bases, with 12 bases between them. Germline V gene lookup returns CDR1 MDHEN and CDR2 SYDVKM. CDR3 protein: CASSPQSGNTEAFF. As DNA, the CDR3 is TGTGCCAGCAGTCCCCAGAGCGGTAACACTGAAGCTTTCTTT.

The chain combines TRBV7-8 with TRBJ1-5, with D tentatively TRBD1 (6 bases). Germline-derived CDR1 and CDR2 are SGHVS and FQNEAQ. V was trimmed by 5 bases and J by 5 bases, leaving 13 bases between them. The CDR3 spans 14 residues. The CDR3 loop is CASSLVQGDQPQHF. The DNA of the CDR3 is TGTGCCAGCAGCCTCGTACAGGGAGATCAGCCCCAGCATTTT.

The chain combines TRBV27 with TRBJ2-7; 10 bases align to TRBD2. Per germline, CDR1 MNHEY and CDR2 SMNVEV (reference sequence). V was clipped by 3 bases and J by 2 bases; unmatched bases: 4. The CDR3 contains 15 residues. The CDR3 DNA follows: TGTGCCAGCAGTTTGGGACTAGCGTCCCCCTACGAGCAGTACTTC. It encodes CASSLGLASPYEQYF.

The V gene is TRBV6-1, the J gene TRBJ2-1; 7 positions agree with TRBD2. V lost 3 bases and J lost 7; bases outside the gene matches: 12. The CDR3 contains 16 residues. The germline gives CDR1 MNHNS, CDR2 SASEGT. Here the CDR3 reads CASSERTSFFGNEQFF. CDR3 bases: TGTGCCAGCAGTGAGCGGACTAGTTTTTTTGGGAATGAGCAGTTCTTC.

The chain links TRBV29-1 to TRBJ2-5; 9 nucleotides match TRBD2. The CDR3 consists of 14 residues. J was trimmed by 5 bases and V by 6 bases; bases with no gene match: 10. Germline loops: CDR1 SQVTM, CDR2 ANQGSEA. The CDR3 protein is CSVRLAGFTETQYF. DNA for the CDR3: TGCAGCGTGAGGCTAGCGGGGTTTACGGAGACCCAGTACTTC.

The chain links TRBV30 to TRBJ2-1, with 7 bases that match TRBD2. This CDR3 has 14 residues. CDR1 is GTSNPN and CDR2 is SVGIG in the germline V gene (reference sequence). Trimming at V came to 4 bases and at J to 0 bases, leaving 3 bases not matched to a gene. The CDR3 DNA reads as TGTGCCTGGACCCCGGGGGGCTCCTACAATGAGCAGTTCTTC. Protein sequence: CAWTPGGSYNEQFF.

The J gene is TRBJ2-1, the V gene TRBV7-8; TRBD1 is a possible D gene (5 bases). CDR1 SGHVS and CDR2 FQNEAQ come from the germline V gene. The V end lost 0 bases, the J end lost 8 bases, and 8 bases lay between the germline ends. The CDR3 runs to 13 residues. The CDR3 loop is CASSLAQQDEQFF. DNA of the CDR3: TGTGCCAGCAGCTTAGCGCAACAGGATGAGCAGTTCTTC.